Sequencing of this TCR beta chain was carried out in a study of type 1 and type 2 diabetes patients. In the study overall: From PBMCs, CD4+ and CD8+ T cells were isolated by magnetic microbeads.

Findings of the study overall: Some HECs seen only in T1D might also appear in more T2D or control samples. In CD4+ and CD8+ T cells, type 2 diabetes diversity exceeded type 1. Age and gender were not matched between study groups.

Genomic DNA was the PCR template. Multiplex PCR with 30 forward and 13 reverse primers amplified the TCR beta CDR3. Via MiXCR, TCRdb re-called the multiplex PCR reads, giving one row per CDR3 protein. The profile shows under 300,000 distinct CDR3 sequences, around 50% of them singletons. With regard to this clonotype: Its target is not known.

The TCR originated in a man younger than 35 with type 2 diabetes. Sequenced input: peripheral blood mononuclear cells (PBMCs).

DNA for the CDR3: TGTGCCAGCAGGGCAGAGGGGGGACCCAACTACAATGAGCAGTTCTTC. It encodes CASRAEGGPNYNEQFF. V gene TRBV6-6 combines with J gene TRBJ2-1; D may correspond to TRBD1 or TRBD2 (6 bases each). V dropped 6 bases and J dropped 3 bases, with 18 bases sitting between them. CDR3 size: 16 residues. Germline V gives CDR1 MNHNY, CDR2 SVGAGI (reference sequence).